This entry concerns a single T cell receptor beta chain. The antigen remains undetermined. One end of the junction is discordant with germline, which a read error may explain. This entry comes from a study of CD8+CD57+ T cells in acquired aplastic anemia. Overall study results and limits: Patients had fewer than 35 CD8+ CDR3 sequences in common with controls (the shared set).

Profiles of TCR beta VDJ and CDR3 were generated from a genomic DNA template. TCRdb passed the reads through MiXCR, listing each CDR3 protein once. The data contain about 260,000 distinct CDR3 sequences, 70% to 85% of them singletons. The sequenced patients had an expansion of CD8+CD57+ cells seen by flow cytometry. The CDR3 extends over 16 amino acids. Germline V gene sequence: CDR1 SGHVS, CDR2 FQNEAQ. The sample was sorted CD4+, CD8+, or CD8+CD57+ T cells (not recorded which) from PBMCs. This chain connects TRBV7-8 to TRBJ2-1, with TRBD2 as a possible D gene (6 bases). The receptor was derived from a human donor with aplastic anemia. The CDR3 is CASSLGGGPGQDDQFF. CDR3 DNA: TGTGCCAGCAGCTTGGGGGGAGGTCCCGGTCAGGATGATCAGTTCTTC.